This T cell receptor (beta chain) comes out of a study of OX40 agonist ivuxolimab in advanced cancers. About the study: Patients undergoing dose escalation presented with hepatocellular carcinoma, melanoma, renal cell or head and neck cancer. Partial responses were seen in three patients, one with hepatocellular carcinoma and two with cutaneous melanoma.

This clone was observed a few times. The V and J ends lost 5 bases and 8 bases respectively, with 10 bases between them. Looked up from germline, CDR1 is SGHTA and CDR2 is FQGNSA. This CDR3 spans 12 amino acids. Profiled with immunoSEQ multiplex PCR; TCRdb holds only in-frame clones, not every one. Seen here are 77,000 or so clones, 81% observed once, and the top ten hold about 5%. The receptor comes from an adult with an advanced solid tumor such as melanoma, head and neck, liver or kidney cancer. V gene TRBV7-2 combines with J gene TRBJ2-1, with D possibly matching TRBD2 (5 bases). The source material was CD4+ or CD8+ T cells sorted from blood, sampled in a trial of the OX40 agonist ivuxolimab. Here the CDR3 reads CASSPYGDEQFF. Written as DNA, the CDR3 is TGTGCCAGCAGCCCCTACGGGGATGAGCAGTTCTTC.